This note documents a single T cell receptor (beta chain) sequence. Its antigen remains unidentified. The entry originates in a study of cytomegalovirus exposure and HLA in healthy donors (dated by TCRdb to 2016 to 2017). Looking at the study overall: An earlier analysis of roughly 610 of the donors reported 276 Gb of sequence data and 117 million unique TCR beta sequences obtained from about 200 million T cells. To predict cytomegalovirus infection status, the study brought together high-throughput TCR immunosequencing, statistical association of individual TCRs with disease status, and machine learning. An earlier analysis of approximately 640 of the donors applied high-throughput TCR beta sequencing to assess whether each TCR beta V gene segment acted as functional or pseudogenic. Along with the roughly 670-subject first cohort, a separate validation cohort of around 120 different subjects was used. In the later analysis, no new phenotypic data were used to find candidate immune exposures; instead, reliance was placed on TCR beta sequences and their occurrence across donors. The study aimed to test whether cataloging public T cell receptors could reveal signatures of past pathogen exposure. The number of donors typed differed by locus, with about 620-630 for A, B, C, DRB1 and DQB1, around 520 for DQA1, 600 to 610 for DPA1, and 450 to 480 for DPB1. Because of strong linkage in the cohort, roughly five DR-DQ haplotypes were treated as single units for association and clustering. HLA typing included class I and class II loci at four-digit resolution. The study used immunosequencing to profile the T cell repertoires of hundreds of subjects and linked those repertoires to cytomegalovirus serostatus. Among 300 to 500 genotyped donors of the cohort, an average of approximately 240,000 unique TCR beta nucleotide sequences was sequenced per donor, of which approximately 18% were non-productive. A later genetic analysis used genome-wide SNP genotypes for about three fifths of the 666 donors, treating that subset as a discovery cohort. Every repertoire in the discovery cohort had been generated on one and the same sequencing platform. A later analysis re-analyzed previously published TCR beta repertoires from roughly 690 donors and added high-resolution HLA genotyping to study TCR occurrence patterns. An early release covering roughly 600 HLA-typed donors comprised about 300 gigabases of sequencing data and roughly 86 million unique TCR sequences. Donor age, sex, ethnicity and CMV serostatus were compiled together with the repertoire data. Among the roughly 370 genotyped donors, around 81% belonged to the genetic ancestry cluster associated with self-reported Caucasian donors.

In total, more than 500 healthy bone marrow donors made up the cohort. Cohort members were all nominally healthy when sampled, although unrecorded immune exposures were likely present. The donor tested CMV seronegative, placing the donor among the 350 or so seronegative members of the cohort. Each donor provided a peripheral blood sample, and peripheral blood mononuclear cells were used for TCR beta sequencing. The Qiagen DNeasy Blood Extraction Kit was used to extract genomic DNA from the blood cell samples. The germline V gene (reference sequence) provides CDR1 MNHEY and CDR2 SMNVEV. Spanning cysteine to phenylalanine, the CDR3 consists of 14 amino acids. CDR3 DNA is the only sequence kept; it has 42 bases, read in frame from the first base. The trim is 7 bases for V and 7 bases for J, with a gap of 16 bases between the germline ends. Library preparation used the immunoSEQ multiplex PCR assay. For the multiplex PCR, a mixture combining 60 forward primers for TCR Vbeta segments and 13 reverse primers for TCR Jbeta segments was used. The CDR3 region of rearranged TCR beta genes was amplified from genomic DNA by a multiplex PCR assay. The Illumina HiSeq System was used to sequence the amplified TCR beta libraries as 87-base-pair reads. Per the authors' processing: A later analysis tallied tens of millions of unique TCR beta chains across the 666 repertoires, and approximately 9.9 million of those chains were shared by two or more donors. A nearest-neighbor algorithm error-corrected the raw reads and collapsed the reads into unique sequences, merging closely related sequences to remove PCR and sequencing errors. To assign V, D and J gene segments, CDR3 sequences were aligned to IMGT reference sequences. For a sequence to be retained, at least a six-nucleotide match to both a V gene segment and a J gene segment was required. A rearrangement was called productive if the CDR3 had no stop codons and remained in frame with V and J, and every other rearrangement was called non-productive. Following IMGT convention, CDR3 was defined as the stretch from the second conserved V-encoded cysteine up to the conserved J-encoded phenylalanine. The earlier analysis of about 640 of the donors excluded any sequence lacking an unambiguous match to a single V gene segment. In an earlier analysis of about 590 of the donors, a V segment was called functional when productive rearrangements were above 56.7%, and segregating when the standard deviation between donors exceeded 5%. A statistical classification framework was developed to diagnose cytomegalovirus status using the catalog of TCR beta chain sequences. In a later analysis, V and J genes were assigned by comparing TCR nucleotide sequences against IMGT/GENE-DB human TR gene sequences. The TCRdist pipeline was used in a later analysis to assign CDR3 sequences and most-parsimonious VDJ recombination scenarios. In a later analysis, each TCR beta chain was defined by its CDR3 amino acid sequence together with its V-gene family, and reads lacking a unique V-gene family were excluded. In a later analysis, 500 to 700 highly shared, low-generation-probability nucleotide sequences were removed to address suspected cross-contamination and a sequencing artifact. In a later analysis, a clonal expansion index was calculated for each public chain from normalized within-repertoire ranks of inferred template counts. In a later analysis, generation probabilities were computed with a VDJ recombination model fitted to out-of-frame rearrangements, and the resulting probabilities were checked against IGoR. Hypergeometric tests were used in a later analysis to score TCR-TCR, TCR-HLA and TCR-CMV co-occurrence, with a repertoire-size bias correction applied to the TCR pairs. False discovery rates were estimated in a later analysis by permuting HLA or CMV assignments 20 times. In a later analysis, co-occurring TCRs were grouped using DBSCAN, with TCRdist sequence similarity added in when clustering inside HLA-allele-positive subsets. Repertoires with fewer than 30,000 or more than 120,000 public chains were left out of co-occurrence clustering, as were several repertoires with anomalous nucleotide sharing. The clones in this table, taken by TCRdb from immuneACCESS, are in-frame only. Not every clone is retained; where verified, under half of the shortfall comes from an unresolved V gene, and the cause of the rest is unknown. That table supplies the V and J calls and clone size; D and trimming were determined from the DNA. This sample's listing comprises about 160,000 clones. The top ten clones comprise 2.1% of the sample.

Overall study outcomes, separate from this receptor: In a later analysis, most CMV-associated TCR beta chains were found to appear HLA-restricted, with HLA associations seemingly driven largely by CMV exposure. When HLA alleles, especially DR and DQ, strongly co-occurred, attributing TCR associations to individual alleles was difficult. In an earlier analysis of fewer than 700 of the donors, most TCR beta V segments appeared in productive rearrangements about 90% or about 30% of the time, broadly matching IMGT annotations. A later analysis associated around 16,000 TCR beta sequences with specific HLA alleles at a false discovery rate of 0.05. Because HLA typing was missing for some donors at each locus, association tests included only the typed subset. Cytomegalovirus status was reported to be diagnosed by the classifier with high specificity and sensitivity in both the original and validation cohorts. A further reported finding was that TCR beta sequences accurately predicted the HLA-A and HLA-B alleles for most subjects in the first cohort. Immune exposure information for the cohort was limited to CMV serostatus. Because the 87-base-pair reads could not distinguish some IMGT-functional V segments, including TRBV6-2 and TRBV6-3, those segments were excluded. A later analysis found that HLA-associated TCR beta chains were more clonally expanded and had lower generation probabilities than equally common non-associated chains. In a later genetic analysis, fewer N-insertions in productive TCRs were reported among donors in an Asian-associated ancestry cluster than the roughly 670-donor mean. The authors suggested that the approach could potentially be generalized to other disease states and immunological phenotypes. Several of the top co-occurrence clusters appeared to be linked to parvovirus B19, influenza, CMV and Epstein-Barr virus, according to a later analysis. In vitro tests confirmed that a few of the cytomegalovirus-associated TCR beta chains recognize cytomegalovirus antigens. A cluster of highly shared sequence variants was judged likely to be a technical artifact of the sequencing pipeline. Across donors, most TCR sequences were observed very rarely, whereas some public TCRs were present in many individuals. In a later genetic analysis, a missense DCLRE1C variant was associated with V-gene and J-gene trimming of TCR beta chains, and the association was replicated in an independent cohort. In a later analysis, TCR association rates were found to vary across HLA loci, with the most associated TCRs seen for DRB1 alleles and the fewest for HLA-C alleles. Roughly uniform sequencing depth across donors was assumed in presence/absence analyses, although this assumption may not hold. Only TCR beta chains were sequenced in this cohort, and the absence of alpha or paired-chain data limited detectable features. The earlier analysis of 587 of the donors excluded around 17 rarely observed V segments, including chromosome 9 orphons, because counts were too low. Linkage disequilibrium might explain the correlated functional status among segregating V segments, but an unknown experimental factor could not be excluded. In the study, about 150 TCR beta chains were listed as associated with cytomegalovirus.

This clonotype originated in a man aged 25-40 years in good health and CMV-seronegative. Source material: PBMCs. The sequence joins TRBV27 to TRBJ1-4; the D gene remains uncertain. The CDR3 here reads CASKGGGSREKLFF. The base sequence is TGTGCCAGCAAAGGTGGAGGGAGCCGTGAAAAACTGTTTTTT.